This TCR beta chain is from a study of T cell changes during pregnancy in multiple sclerosis. The method was immunoSEQ multiplex PCR; TCRdb's version includes in-frame clones alone and lacks a portion of them. The sample holds over 45,000 clones, 75% to 90% seen once. The CDR3 consists of 19 residues. CDR1 and CDR2 from the germline V gene are MDHEN and SYDVKM. V lost 5 bases and J lost 7; bases outside the gene matches: 17. Specimen: CD4+ T cells from peripheral blood mononuclear cells, collected in the first trimester of pregnancy. The TCR originated in a female donor with multiple sclerosis, enrolled in a pregnancy study. The V call is TRBV28, the J call TRBJ2-4; 13 positions agree with TRBD2. The CDR3 DNA sequence: TGTGCCAGCAGTGTTTCCGGGACTAGCGGGAAGATAGGGGTGAACATTCAGTACTTC. This sequence encodes CASSVSGTSGKIGVNIQYF.